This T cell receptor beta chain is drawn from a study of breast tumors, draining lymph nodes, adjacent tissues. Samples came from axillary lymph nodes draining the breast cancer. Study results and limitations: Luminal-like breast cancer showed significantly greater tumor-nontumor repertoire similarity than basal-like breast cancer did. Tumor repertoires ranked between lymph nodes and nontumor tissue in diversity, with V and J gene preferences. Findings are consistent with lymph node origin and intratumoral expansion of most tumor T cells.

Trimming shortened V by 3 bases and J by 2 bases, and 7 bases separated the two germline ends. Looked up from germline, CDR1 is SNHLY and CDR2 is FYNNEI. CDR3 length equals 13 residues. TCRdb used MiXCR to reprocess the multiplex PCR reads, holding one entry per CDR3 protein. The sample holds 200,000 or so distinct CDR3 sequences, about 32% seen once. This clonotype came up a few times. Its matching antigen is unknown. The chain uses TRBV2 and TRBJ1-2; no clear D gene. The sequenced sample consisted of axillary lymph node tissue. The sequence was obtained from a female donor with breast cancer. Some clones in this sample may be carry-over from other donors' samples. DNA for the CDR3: TGTGCCAGCAGTGACAGTGGAAACTATGGCTACACCTTC. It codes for CASSDSGNYGYTF. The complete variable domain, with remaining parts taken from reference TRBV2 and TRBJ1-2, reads EPEVTQTPSHQVTQMGQEVILRCVPISNHLYFYWYRQILGQKVEFLVSFYNNEISEKSEIFDDQFSVERPDGSNFTLKIRSTKLEDSAMYFCASSDSGNYGYTFGSGTRLTVV.